This T cell receptor (beta chain) emerged from a study of human T cells and chemical hapten exposure. Study-wide results and limits: Donors were affected by alopecia, so their immune reaction might vary from that of healthy individuals. TCRs exceeding 1 in 1000 frequency stayed unchanged with DPC sensitization.

TCRdb reprocessed the RACE reads with MiXCR, giving one entry per CDR3 protein. Of around 110,000 distinct CDR3 sequences in the sample, approximately 10% are singletons; the top ten hold over 2%. Described time point: patch test 3, about 24 weeks after DPC sensitization. Indicated treatment: therapeutic diphenylcyclopropenone sensitization with weekly scalp DPC. Donors, patients with alopecia ranging from 18 to 70 years old and judged suitable for DPC, provided samples. This clonotype showed up many times. Its target is unknown. This CDR3 is 16 amino acids long. V was clipped by 2 bases and J by 3 bases, with 17 bases between them. CDR1 MNHEY and CDR2 SVGAGI come from the germline V gene.

This chain connects TRBV6-5 to TRBJ2-7, with D perhaps matching TRBD1 or TRBD2 (5 bases each). Sequenced material: whole blood, taken in connection with sensitization to the hapten diphenylcyclopropenone (DPC). The TCR originated in a woman between 50 and 59 years old with alopecia areata. Some clones in this sample may be carry-over from other donors' samples. CDR3 amino acids: CASSYRVFGGYYEQYF. The CDR3 nucleotides read TGTGCCAGCAGTTACCGTGTATTTGGGGGATACTACGAGCAGTACTTC.